The rows below give T cell receptor beta chains drawn from one sample of a study of cytomegalovirus exposure and HLA in healthy donors. Assay used: immunoSEQ multiplex PCR; TCRdb lists only in-frame clones, some missing. The table lists 95,000 to 150,000 clones, approximately 80% of them singletons. Source material: PBMCs. These TCRs come from a man aged 18 to 35 in good health and CMV-seropositive. Each CDR3 is given with its conserved first and last residue. A D gene is named only where the DNA matches it firmly. Clone size is shown for a subset of rows, as once, few, many or a class of expanded clone.

NA,TRBJ2-2,TRBV19,NA,CASSIGGGYTGELFF,TGTGCCAGTAGTATAGGTGGGGGCTACACCGGGGAGCTGTTTTTT
TRBD2,TRBJ2-5,TRBV7-7,NA,CASSRGLAEETQYF,TGTGCTAGCAGTAGGGGACTAGCCGAAGAGACCCAGTACTTC
TRBD1,TRBJ2-7,TRBV11-2,NA,CASSPVGQGRSVWYEQYF,TGTGCCAGCAGCCCGGTGGGACAGGGTCGCTCAGTTTGGTACGAGCAGTACTTC
TRBD1,TRBJ1-3,TRBV6-1,NA,CASGQGVNTIYF,TGTGCCAGCGGACAGGGAGTGAACACCATATATTTT
NA,TRBJ2-5,TRBV5-4,NA,CASSLEGVETQYF,TGTGCCAGCAGCTTGGAAGGGGTGGAGACCCAGTACTTC
TRBD2,TRBJ2-2,TRBV27,NA,CASSGTTWGAGELFF,TGCGCCAGCAGCGGGACCACGTGGGGGGCCGGGGAGCTGTTTTTT
TRBD1,TRBJ2-2,TRBV11-2,NA,CASSLGQTNTGELFF,TGTGCCAGCAGCCTGGGACAGACTAACACCGGGGAGCTGTTTTTT
NA,TRBJ1-1,TRBV5-6,few,CASSLAGPRGAFF,TGTGCCAGCAGCTTGGCAGGTCCCCGTGGCGCTTTCTTT
TRBD2,TRBJ2-5,TRBV2,NA,CASSGTSGRETQYF,TGTGCCAGCAGTGGGACTAGCGGGAGGGAGACCCAGTACTTC
NA,TRBJ2-1,TRBV11-3,NA,CASSPEHGYNEQFF,TGTGCCAGCAGCCCGGAGCATGGCTACAATGAGCAGTTCTTC
NA,TRBJ2-1,TRBV7-9,NA,CASSRENEQFF,TGTGCCAGCAGCCGGGAAAATGAGCAGTTCTTC
TRBD1,TRBJ1-5,TRBV6-1,NA,CASRFGQGGQPQHF,TGTGCCAGCAGGTTTGGACAGGGTGGTCAGCCCCAGCATTTT
NA,TRBJ1-2,TRBV7-9,NA,CASSLVDPDRRGYTF,TGTGCCAGCAGCTTGGTGGATCCTGACAGGCGGGGCTACACCTTC
NA,TRBJ2-5,TRBV2,once,CASSEGDGGRIFQETQYF,TGTGCCAGCAGTGAAGGGGACGGGGGGCGAATCTTTCAAGAGACCCAGTACTTC
NA,TRBJ1-4,TRBV4-1,NA,CASSQYLGAANEKLFF,TGCGCCAGCAGCCAATACTTAGGGGCGGCTAATGAAAAACTGTTTTTT
NA,TRBJ1-4,TRBV18,NA,CASSRDTYEKLFF,TGTGCCAGCTCACGTGACACGTATGAAAAACTGTTTTTT
NA,TRBJ2-2,TRBV30,NA,CAWSVRTTSVGGELFF,TGTGCCTGGAGTGTAAGGACTACCTCGGTGGGCGGGGAGCTGTTTTTT
NA,TRBJ1-1,TRBV7-9,NA,CASSFVGEMAFF,TGTGCCAGCAGCTTTGTCGGGGAGATGGCTTTCTTT
TRBD1,TRBJ1-6,TRBV5-1,NA,CASSRGQNSPLHF,TGCGCCAGCAGCAGGGGACAGAATTCACCCCTCCACTTT
TRBD2,TRBJ2-7,TRBV19,once,CASSAPGIAGYYEQYF,TGTGCCAGTAGTGCCCCCGGCATAGCGGGATACTACGAGCAGTACTTC
NA,TRBJ1-6,TRBV5-4,NA,CASSLAGSDNSPLHF,TGTGCCAGCAGCTTGGCCGGGAGTGATAATTCACCCCTCCACTTT
NA,TRBJ1-3,TRBV7-9,NA,CASSFLKFRQSPSGNTIYF,TGTGCCAGCAGCTTCTTGAAATTCAGACAGTCCCCCTCTGGAAACACCATATATTTT
TRBD2,TRBJ2-2,TRBV18,NA,CASSPNLAGDDTGELFF,TGTGCCAGCTCACCGAATCTAGCGGGGGACGACACCGGGGAGCTGTTTTTT
NA,TRBJ2-7,TRBV19,NA,CASRPGQKAYEQYF,TGTGCCAGTCGCCCCGGACAGAAGGCCTACGAGCAGTACTTC
TRBD1,TRBJ1-6,TRBV5-1,few,CASSSGQGRIGSPLHF,TGCGCCAGCAGCTCGGGACAGGGTAGGATCGGTTCACCCCTCCACTTT
NA,TRBJ1-6,TRBV6-4,NA,CASSGSRYSPLHF,TGTGCCAGCAGTGGGTCGCGGTATTCACCCCTCCACTTT
TRBD2,TRBJ2-1,TRBV5-4,NA,CASSFSGSGDEQFF,TGTGCCAGCAGCTTTAGCGGGAGTGGAGATGAGCAGTTCTTC
NA,TRBJ2-1,TRBV15,once,CATSEGLHNEQFF,TGTGCCACCAGCGAGGGACTCCACAATGAGCAGTTCTTC
TRBD1,TRBJ1-2,TRBV9,NA,CASSVGGTEDYGYTF,TGTGCCAGCAGCGTAGGAGGGACAGAAGACTATGGCTACACCTTC
TRBD2,TRBJ2-7,TRBV14,NA,CASRRRGGSYEQYF,TGTGCCAGCAGGCGTCGGGGGGGCTCCTACGAGCAGTACTTC
NA,TRBJ2-5,TRBV15,NA,CATSSELYQETQYF,TGTGCCACCAGCAGCGAGTTGTACCAAGAGACCCAGTACTTC
NA,TRBJ1-2,TRBV28,NA,CASSLLETAPYGYTF,TGTGCCAGCAGTTTATTGGAGACAGCTCCCTATGGCTACACCTTC
NA,TRBJ2-7,TRBV28,once,CASNLWGPDEQYF,TGTGCCAGCAATTTATGGGGGCCGGACGAGCAGTACTTC
NA,TRBJ2-2,TRBV7-8,few,CASSLAVRTVNTGELFF,TGTGCCAGCAGCTTAGCAGTTAGGACAGTGAACACCGGGGAGCTGTTTTTT
TRBD1,TRBJ1-2,TRBV28,NA,CASSSGDSSNYGYTF,TGTGCCAGCAGTTCAGGGGACAGTTCCAACTATGGCTACACCTTC